These 29 T cell receptor beta chains originate from one sample sequenced in a study of blood T cell repertoires in COVID-19. The method was immunoSEQ multiplex PCR; TCRdb's version includes in-frame clones alone and lacks a portion of them. The table includes under 250,000 clones, over 65% detected once. Specimen: peripheral blood. All receptors derive from a woman in her sixties or seventies with active or convalescent COVID-19.

This clone came up a few times. Other DNA sequences in the same sample also yield this CDR3. The chain couples TRBV2 to TRBJ2-3; D might be TRBD2 (5 bases). Trimming left V 5 bases short and J 3 bases short, with 6 bases between. CDR1 SNHLY and CDR2 FYNNEI come from the germline V gene. This CDR3 is 12 amino acids long. The CDR3 loop is CASSPGTDTQYF. CDR3 coding DNA: TGTGCCAGCAGTCCGGGGACAGATACGCAGTATTTT.

A few counts support this clone. The rearrangement uses TRBV9 and TRBJ2-1, with 8 bases matching TRBD2. Germline V gene lookup returns CDR1 SGDLS and CDR2 YYNGEE. The CDR3 is 14 residues long. J was trimmed by 12 bases and V by 2 bases; bases with no gene match: 10. The CDR3: CASSVLAGPLRQFF. The CDR3 DNA is TGTGCCAGCAGCGTTCTAGCGGGCCCACTCAGGCAGTTCTTC.

This clone was picked up one time. The rearrangement uses TRBV9 and TRBJ1-2; no firm D call. V dropped 5 bases and J dropped 8 bases, with 13 bases sitting between them. The length of the CDR3 is 12 residues. Per germline, CDR1 SGDLS and CDR2 YYNGEE. In nucleotides, the CDR3 is TGTGCCAGCAGGCCGGAGGAGGGCGGCTACACCTTC. It yields the protein CASRPEEGGYTF.

The rearrangement links TRBV5-1 to TRBJ2-3, with D hard to call. CDR1 SGHRS and CDR2 YFSETQ come from the germline V gene. The CDR3 spans 15 residues. Trimming left V 4 bases short and J 4 bases short, with 16 bases between. The DNA for the CDR3 is TGCGCCAGCAGCCATACCGAGGCAATTCCAGATACGCAGTATTTT. As protein: CASSHTEAIPDTQYF.

The chain uses TRBV5-1 and TRBJ2-7; no definite D call. Germline assignment: CDR1 SGHRS and CDR2 YFSETQ. The CDR3 sequence is 14 residues long. Trimming stripped 3 bases from V and 3 bases from J, with 13 bases between. Written as DNA, the CDR3 is TGCGCCAGCAGCTCTGCAGGTTCCAGCTACGAGCAGTACTTC. This gives the protein CASSSAGSSYEQYF.

The rearrangement uses TRBV7-2 and TRBJ2-6; 7 positions agree with TRBD2. The V gene end was trimmed by 1 base and the J gene end by 3 bases; junction bases not matched to a gene: 3. Germline assignment: CDR1 SGHTA and CDR2 FQGNSA. The CDR3 runs 16 residues. Written as DNA, the CDR3 is TGTGCCAGCAGCTTAGAGGGAGGGCTTGGGGCCAACGTCCTGACTTTC. Translation gives CASSLEGGLGANVLTF.

The chain employs TRBV12-5 and TRBJ2-3, with a possible D match to TRBD1 (6 bases). The germline V gene encodes CDR1 LGHNT and CDR2 FRNRAP. Trimming removed 1 base at V and 0 bases at J, with 14 bases between. This CDR3 is built from 17 residues. CDR3 sequence reads: CASGLGKDSGSTDTQYF. In DNA form, the CDR3 reads TGTGCTAGTGGTTTGGGGAAGGACAGTGGTAGCACAGATACGCAGTATTTT.

In nucleotides, the CDR3 is TGTGCCTGGAGTCGAGGACTAGTTAAGCCCGGGGAGCTGTTTTTT. Its translation is CAWSRGLVKPGELFF. This sequence joins TRBV30 and TRBJ2-2, with 7 bases that match TRBD2. Losses at the gene ends were 2 bases for V and 6 bases for J; bases not matched to a gene: 9. This CDR3 has 15 amino acids. The germline V gene has CDR1 GTSNPN and CDR2 SVGIG (reference sequence).

CDR3 region: CASSLSRDGELFF. The CDR3 coding sequence is TGTGCCAGCAGTTTATCGAGGGACGGGGAGCTGTTTTTT. The chain carries TRBV27 and TRBJ2-2; a possible D gene is TRBD2 (5 bases). V lost 0 bases to trimming and J lost 7 bases, with 6 bases between them. Per germline, CDR1 MNHEY and CDR2 SMNVEV (reference sequence). The CDR3 has 13 residues.

This clone was recorded once. V usage is TRBV9 and J usage is TRBJ2-2; D call uncertain. The germline V gene has CDR1 SGDLS and CDR2 YYNGEE. Trimming took off 2 bases at V and 3 bases at J, with 2 bases between the two ends. The CDR3 is made up of 12 amino acids. The CDR3 DNA reads TGTGCCAGCAGCGTCGACACCGGGGAGCTGTTTTTT. Residues: CASSVDTGELFF.

The rearrangement joins TRBV5-1 to TRBJ1-4; TRBD1 agrees at 8 bases. The CDR3 is 15 amino acids. Germline CDR1 and CDR2: SGHRS and YFSETQ. J was trimmed by 2 bases and V by 4 bases; bases with no gene match: 4. DNA for the CDR3: TGCGCCAGCAGCCCCAGACAGGGGACTAATGAAAAACTGTTTTTT. It is translated as CASSPRQGTNEKLFF. Filled out from reference TRBV5-1 and TRBJ1-4, the complete variable domain reads KAGVTQTPRYLIKTRGQQVTLSCSPISGHRSVSWYQQTPGQGLQFLFEYFSETQRNKGNFPGRFSGRQFSNSRSEMNVSTLELGDSALYLCASSPRQGTNEKLFFGSGTQLSVL.

The chain couples TRBV4-2 to TRBJ2-3; TRBD2 matches at 9 bases. There are 15 residues in the CDR3. The J segment lost 5 bases and the V segment lost 1 base, leaving 4 bases of the junction unmatched. Germline V gives CDR1 LGHNA, CDR2 YNFKEQ. The CDR3 DNA reads as TGTGCCAGCAGCCAAGGACTAGCGGAGCAAGATACGCAGTATTTT. Translation: CASSQGLAEQDTQYF.

The chain has TRBV2 and TRBJ1-1, with 7 bases lining up with TRBD1. CDR1 and CDR2 from the germline V gene are SNHLY and FYNNEI. The CDR3 length is 14 residues. V lost 8 bases, J lost 0 bases, and 6 bases stayed unmatched. DNA of the CDR3: TGTGCCAGCGCAGACAGGGCACTGAACACTGAAGCTTTCTTT. It is translated as CASADRALNTEAFF.

J is TRBJ2-1 and V is TRBV28, with 8 bases aligning to TRBD2. The germline V gene has CDR1 MDHEN and CDR2 SYDVKM. CDR3 size: 17 residues. Trimming removed 6 bases from V and 4 bases from J; junction bases left unmatched: 14. The CDR3 region is CASRLARVAGKYNEQFF. The CDR3 coding sequence is TGTGCCAGCAGACTCGCTCGGGTAGCGGGGAAGTACAATGAGCAGTTCTTC.

This clone was seen just once. The rearrangement uses TRBV11-3 and TRBJ2-2, with 7 positions matching TRBD2. This CDR3 is 14 amino acids long. Germline V gene data show CDR1 as SGHNT and CDR2 as YENEEA. The V and J ends lost 3 bases and 8 bases, in that order; junction bases with no gene match: 6. The DNA of the CDR3 is TGTGCCAGCAGCTTTTCGGGAGGAGGAGGGGAGCTGTTTTTT. Encoded protein: CASSFSGGGGELFF.

The chain links TRBV24-1 to TRBJ1-3, with a possible D match to TRBD1 (5 bases). This CDR3 is built from 15 residues. The germline V and J ends were trimmed by 7 bases and 2 bases, with 14 bases remaining between them. Per the germline V gene, CDR1 is KGHDR and CDR2 is SFDVKD. The CDR3 DNA sequence: TGTGCCACCAGGAAGGGGCTGAGGACTGGAAACACCATATATTTT. It codes for CATRKGLRTGNTIYF.

This chain connects TRBV5-4 to TRBJ1-2, with a weak D call TRBD1 (6 bases). V lost 1 base to trimming and J lost 2 bases, with 12 bases between them. CDR3 size: 15 residues. In germline, CDR1 is SGHNT, CDR2 YYREEE (reference sequence). CDR3 bases: TGTGCCAGCAGCTTGTTTTCCCAGGGGAACTATGGCTACACCTTC. It specifies CASSLFSQGNYGYTF.

This clone was seen just once. V usage is TRBV11-2 and J usage is TRBJ2-1; a possible D gene is TRBD2 (6 bases). The CDR3 has 17 amino acids. Germline V CDR1 and CDR2: SGHAT, FQNNGV. V was trimmed by 5 bases and J by 2 bases, leaving 19 bases between them. CDR3 in amino acids: CASSPMARDLTYNEQFF. Here the CDR3 DNA reads TGTGCCAGCAGCCCGATGGCCCGGGACTTAACCTACAATGAGCAGTTCTTC.

The J gene is TRBJ2-3, the V gene TRBV10-3; TRBD2 matches at 8 bases. The junction had 9 bases not matched to a gene; V was cut back by 7 bases and J by 3 bases. The V gene's germline CDR1 is ENHRY and CDR2 SYGVKD. CDR3 length equals 15 residues. CDR3 in amino acids: CAINLRAGVTDTQYF. The CDR3 DNA follows: TGTGCCATCAACCTACGAGCGGGAGTAACAGATACGCAGTATTTT.

This clone came up many times. The gene calls are TRBV6-5 and TRBJ1-5, with D tentatively TRBD1 (5 bases). There are 14 residues in the CDR3. Germline V CDR1 and CDR2: MNHEY, SVGAGI. V was clipped by 8 bases and J by 5 bases, with 16 bases between them. DNA for the CDR3: TGTGCCAGCGCCAGACCCGGGGGGGATCAGCCCCAGCATTTT. This encodes CASARPGGDQPQHF.

This chain joins TRBV6-5 and TRBJ1-3; weak D call: TRBD1 (5 bases). CDR1 and CDR2 from the germline V gene are MNHEY and SVGAGI. V was pared by 6 bases and J by 0 bases, with 9 bases between. This CDR3 is built from 14 residues. DNA for the CDR3: TGTGCCAGCAGAACAGGTCCCTCTGGAAACACCATATATTTT. It codes for CASRTGPSGNTIYF.

The chain combines TRBV9 with TRBJ1-1, with TRBD1 matching over 9 bases. Germline CDR1 and CDR2: SGDLS and YYNGEE. The CDR3 runs to 18 residues. Trimming removed 4 bases from V and 1 base from J; junction bases left unmatched: 14. The CDR3 region is CASSPQVRDRGKNTEAFF. The CDR3 coding sequence is TGTGCCAGCAGCCCCCAGGTGAGAGACAGGGGGAAGAACACTGAAGCTTTCTTT.

V and J are TRBV24-1 and TRBJ1-5; D gene ambiguous. The V gene lost 3 bases and the J gene lost 0 bases, with 5 bases spanning the gap. The CDR3 is made up of 14 amino acids. Germline CDR1 and CDR2: KGHDR and SFDVKD. CDR3 in amino acids: CATSDPGSNQPQHF. CDR3 coding DNA: TGTGCCACCAGTGATCCGGGTAGCAATCAGCCCCAGCATTTT.

The chain employs TRBV12-3 or TRBV12-4 and TRBJ1-1; D unclear. Trimming removed 7 bases from V and 3 bases from J, with 12 bases in between. CDR3 length: 13 amino acids. The CDR3 sequence: CASTQRRDTEAFF. For the CDR3, the DNA is TGTGCCAGCACTCAGCGTCGAGACACTGAAGCTTTCTTT.

The V and J genes are TRBV9 and TRBJ1-2; TRBD1 agrees at 7 bases. V dropped 4 bases and J dropped 1; count of bases not matched to a gene: 10. From germline, CDR1 is SGDLS and CDR2 YYNGEE. The CDR3 is made up of 16 amino acids. CDR3 DNA: TGTGCCAGCAGCCCTTCTTCGGGACAGATTAACTATGGCTACACCTTC. It codes for CASSPSSGQINYGYTF.

This clone was counted once. V and J are TRBV19 and TRBJ2-7, with 9 bases lining up with TRBD2. Germline V lookup: CDR1 LNHDA, CDR2 SQIVND (reference sequence). The CDR3 loop spans 17 amino acids. With 3 bases clipped from V and 4 bases from J, the junction kept 13 bases outside the gene matches. The CDR3 DNA reads TGTGCCAGTAGTATCCGTCCGGGCGGGGGGGGTTTTTACGAGCAGTACTTC. Its translation is CASSIRPGGGGFYEQYF.

The chain recombines TRBV2 with TRBJ1-6; no definite D call. The CDR3 length is 16 residues. Deletions cut 7 bases from V and 2 bases from J, with 15 bases between. The germline CDR1 and CDR2 sequences are SNHLY and FYNNEI. In DNA, the CDR3 is TGTGCCAGCATTAGCGGGGAATGGACCTATAATTCACCCCTCCACTTT. Protein product: CASISGEWTYNSPLHF.

The chain uses TRBV13 and TRBJ2-2; D gene uncertain. The ends were cut back, 5 bases at V and 7 bases at J, with 8 bases in the middle. The CDR3 sequence is 12 residues long. Per the germline V gene, CDR1 is PRHDT and CDR2 is FYEKMQ (reference sequence). The CDR3 here is CASSLRNGELFF. CDR3 coding DNA: TGTGCCAGCAGCCTACGTAACGGGGAGCTGTTTTTT.

The rearrangement joins TRBV10-2 to TRBJ1-1; TRBD1 might be the D (6 bases). The V end lost 1 base, the J end lost 11 bases, and 17 bases lay between the germline ends. Germline assignment: CDR1 WSHSY and CDR2 SAAADI. The CDR3 totals 14 residues. The CDR3 loop is CASSEFRGGLEAFF. CDR3 DNA sequence: TGCGCCAGCAGTGAGTTTAGAGGGGGTCTGGAGGCTTTCTTT.